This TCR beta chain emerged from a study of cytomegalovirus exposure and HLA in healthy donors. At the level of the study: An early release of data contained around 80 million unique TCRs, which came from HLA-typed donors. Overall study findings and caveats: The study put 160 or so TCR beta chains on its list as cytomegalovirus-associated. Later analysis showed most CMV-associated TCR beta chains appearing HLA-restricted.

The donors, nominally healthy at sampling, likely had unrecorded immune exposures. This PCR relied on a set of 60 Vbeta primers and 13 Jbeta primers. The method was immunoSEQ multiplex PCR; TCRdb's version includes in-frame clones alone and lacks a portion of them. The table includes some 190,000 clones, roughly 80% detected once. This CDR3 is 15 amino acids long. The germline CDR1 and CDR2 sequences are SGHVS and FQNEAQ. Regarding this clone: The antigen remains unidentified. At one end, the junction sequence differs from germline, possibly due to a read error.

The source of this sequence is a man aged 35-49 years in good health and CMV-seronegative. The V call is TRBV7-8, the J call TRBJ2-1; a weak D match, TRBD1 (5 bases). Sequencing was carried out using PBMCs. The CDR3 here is CASSAPRGQGNQQFF. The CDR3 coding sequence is TGTGCCAGCAGCGCCCCAAGGGGCCAAGGCAATCAGCAGTTCTTC.